The 29 T cell receptor gamma chains below all came from one sample that was sequenced in a study of gamma-delta T cells after stem cell transplantation. TCRdb re-called the RT-PCR reads using CATT. Of roughly 1,800 gamma-chain clones listed, roughly 3% were seen once; the top ten hold around 30%. Source material: gamma-delta T cells. These receptor sequences come from a human donor. It is not recorded whose cells these are; they may come from a transplant donor.

Notes on this clone: A far larger clone is one base from this, pointing to a likely read error. This CDR3 is also generated by other DNA sequences in the sample. The V gene is TRGV9, the J gene TRGJP. This CDR3 spans 16 amino acids. J lost 4 bases, V lost 3 bases, and 3 bases had no gene match. Germline V lookup: CDR1 GITISATS, CDR2 ISYDGTV (reference sequence). The CDR3 DNA sequence: TGTGCCTTGTGGGAGAGCCAAGAGTTGGGCAAAAAAATCAAGGTATTT. Protein product: CALWESQELGKKIKVF.

This clone was picked up a small number of times. A far larger clone is only one base removed, so a read error is likely. Other DNA sequences of this sample code for an identical CDR3. J is TRGJP and V is TRGV9. Per germline, CDR1 GITISATS and CDR2 ISYDGTV (reference sequence). This CDR3 is 15 amino acids long. The CDR3 loop is CALWEEELGKKIKVF. The DNA for the CDR3 is TGTGCCTTGTGGGAGGAAGAGTTAGGCAAAAAAATCAAGGTATTT.

In this sample, this clone is large. Other DNA variants within this sample encode the same CDR3. The chain has TRGV9 and TRGJP. Germline V gene lookup returns CDR1 GITISATS and CDR2 ISYDGTV (reference sequence). This CDR3 has 15 amino acids. Losses at the gene ends were 0 bases for V and 7 bases for J; bases not matched to a gene: 0. The CDR3 sequence is CALWEVELGKKIKVF. Written as DNA, the CDR3 is TGTGCCTTGTGGGAGGTGGAGTTGGGCAAAAAAATCAAGGTATTT.

Notes on this clone: At one of its ends the junction is not consistent with the germline gene, which may arise from a read error. V is TRGV9 and J is TRGJ1 or TRGJ2. The CDR3 length is 13 residues. CDR1 GITISATS and CDR2 ISYDGTV come from the germline V gene (reference sequence). CDR3 sequence reads: CALREGRPYKKLF. CDR3 DNA sequence: TGTGCCTTGCGGGAGGGGCGCCCTTATAAGAAACTCTTT.

Notes on this clone: The protein that TCRdb holds for this DNA derives from a much larger clone and differs from the translated DNA at residue 3, which likely indicates a read error; the protein shown here is translated from the DNA. The V gene is TRGV4, the J gene TRGJ1 or TRGJ2. The CDR3 totals 12 residues. Germline V gene sequence: CDR1 EGSTGY, CDR2 YDSYTSSV. CDR3 protein: CAAWVLGYKKLF. CDR3 bases: TGTGCCGCCTGGGTTCTGGGTTATAAGAAACTCTTT.

Notes on this clone: A far larger clone lies a single base away; this is likely a read error. The same CDR3 arises from other DNA sequences in this sample as well. The V call is TRGV9, the J call TRGJP. CDR1 is GITISATS and CDR2 is ISYDGTV in the germline V gene (reference sequence). This CDR3 contains 16 residues. The CDR3, as DNA: TGTGCCTTGTGGGAGGTGCAAGAGTTGGGCAAGAAAATCAAGGTATTT. This encodes CALWEVQELGKKIKVF.

Turning to this clone: TCRdb has a much larger clone's protein, which differs at residue 12 from the translation of this DNA, likely because of a read error; what is shown is the protein translated from the DNA. V usage is TRGV3 and J usage is TRGJ1 or TRGJ2. The CDR3 runs to 14 residues. Looked up from germline, CDR1 is VTNTFY and CDR2 is YDVSTARD (reference sequence). Here the CDR3 DNA reads TGTGCCACCTGGGACAGGTTTCGGGGTTATAAGAGACTCTTT. Translating it yields CATWDRFRGYKRLF.

As concerns this clone: This may come from a read error, since a much larger clone is one base off. The V call is TRGV4, the J call TRGJ1 or TRGJ2. This CDR3 has 11 residues. Losses at the gene ends were 9 bases for V and 3 bases for J; bases not matched to a gene: 5. Germline V gene lookup returns CDR1 EGSTGY and CDR2 YDSYTSSV. In DNA, the CDR3 is TGTGCCACCACGAGTTATTATAAGAAACTCTTT. Translated: CATTSYYKKLF.

By share, this clone counts as medium-sized. V is TRGV4 and J is TRGJ1 or TRGJ2. This CDR3 has 13 residues. V lost 0 bases and J lost 5; bases outside the gene matches: 4. The germline V gene encodes CDR1 EGSTGY and CDR2 YDSYTSSV. The CDR3 nucleotides are TGTGCCACCTGGGATGGGCTAGATTATAAGAAACTCTTT. Its protein is CATWDGLDYKKLF.

This clone is classed as medium-sized (0.01 to 0.1%). V gene TRGV2 combines with J gene TRGJ1 or TRGJ2. The CDR3 spans 15 residues. CDR1 is EGSNGY, CDR2 YDSYNSKV, per germline. Trimming took 0 bases from V and 0 from J; bases not matched to a gene: 5. CDR3 bases: TGTGCCACCTGGGACGGGCTCCTGAATTATTATAAGAAACTCTTT. This translates into CATWDGLLNYYKKLF.

This clone was seen only a few times. The translation of this DNA and the TCRdb protein of a much larger clone differ at residue 4, probably owing to a read error; the protein shown here is translated from the DNA. The gene calls are TRGV9 and TRGJ1 or TRGJ2. CDR3 length: 15 amino acids. Per germline, CDR1 GITISATS and CDR2 ISYDGTV (reference sequence). The CDR3 loop reads CALREVQTLHYKKLF. In nucleotides, the CDR3 is TGTGCCTTGCGGGAGGTGCAAACCCTGCATTATAAGAAACTCTTT.

This clone is judged medium-sized. The rearrangement joins TRGV9 to TRGJP. The germline CDR1 and CDR2 sequences are GITISATS and ISYDGTV (reference sequence). Germline trimming cut 0 bases from V and 7 bases from J; bases unmatched to any gene: 6. This CDR3 is built from 17 residues. The CDR3 loop reads CALWEVHRELGKKIKVF. In DNA, the CDR3 is TGTGCCTTGTGGGAGGTGCATCGGGAGTTGGGCAAAAAAATCAAGGTATTT.

This clone has just a few counts. The protein held in TCRdb is that of a much larger clone and does not match this DNA's translation at residue 6, likely because of a read error; the protein shown is translated from the DNA. The chain joins TRGV9 to TRGJP. The J segment lost 6 bases and the V segment lost 2 bases, leaving 4 bases of the junction unmatched. CDR1 is GITISATS, CDR2 ISYDGTV, per germline (reference sequence). The CDR3 has 16 amino acids. In nucleotides, the CDR3 is TGTGCCTTGTGGGAGGAGACAGAGTTGGGCAAAAAAATCAAGGTATTT. Translating it yields CALWEETELGKKIKVF.

In its sample, this clone was seen a few times. The chain's CDR3 is CATWDRPPIYYKKLF. CDR3 nucleotides: TGTGCCACCTGGGACAGGCCTCCGATTTATTATAAGAAACTCTTT. The chain has TRGV5 and TRGJ1 or TRGJ2. The ends lost 0 bases at V and 3 bases at J; junction bases unmatched: 8. Germline CDR1 VINAFY, CDR2 YDVSNSKD. The CDR3 spans 15 residues.

By its share, this clone is medium-sized. This likely came from a read error, as a far larger clone is one base away. The sample carries other DNA sequences with the same CDR3. The chain joins TRGV9 to TRGJP. Trimming at V came to 3 bases and at J to 3 bases, leaving 2 bases not matched to a gene. This CDR3 has 16 amino acids. The germline V gene has CDR1 GITISATS and CDR2 ISYDGTV (reference sequence). CDR3 sequence (DNA): TGTGCCTTGTGGGAGCTGCAAGAGTTGGGCAAAAAAATCAAGGTATTT. As protein: CALWELQELGKKIKVF.

In this sample, this clone turned up a few times. The junction differs from germline at one of its ends, possibly a read error. This chain uses TRGV9 with TRGJP. This CDR3 comprises 16 residues. The germline V gene has CDR1 GITISATS and CDR2 ISYDGTV (reference sequence). The CDR3 reads CTLWEVHVLGKKIKVF. The CDR3, as DNA: TGTACCTTGTGGGAGGTGCATGTGTTGGGCAAAAAAATCAAGGTATTT.

By sample fraction, this clone is large. CDR3 coding DNA: TGTGCCACCTGGCAACGGGCTCGGTATAAGAAACTCTTT. This encodes CATWQRARYKKLF. The chain has TRGV2 and TRGJ1 or TRGJ2. The V gene's germline CDR1 is EGSNGY and CDR2 YDSYNSKV. J was trimmed by 7 bases and V by 6 bases; bases with no gene match: 12. The CDR3 totals 13 residues.

A few counts support this clone. TCRdb's protein, taken from a much larger clone, differs from this DNA's translation at residue 7, likely owing to a read error; the protein displayed comes from the DNA. The chain couples TRGV9 to TRGJP. CDR1 and CDR2 (germline): GITISATS, ISYDGTV (reference sequence). The CDR3 loop spans 15 amino acids. V was pared by 3 bases and J by 12 bases, with 8 bases of the junction left unmatched. The CDR3 DNA follows: TGTGCCTTGTGGGAGCCAGGCTCGGGCAAAAAAATCAAGGTATTT. Translating it yields CALWEPGSGKKIKVF.

Turning to this clone: This probably arose from a read error, given a far larger clone one base away. Other DNA sequences of this sample code for an identical CDR3. The V call is TRGV9, the J call TRGJP. The CDR3 runs to 16 residues. Germline V CDR1 and CDR2: GITISATS, ISYDGTV (reference sequence). CDR3 region: CALWEGQELGKKIKVF. DNA of the CDR3: TGTGCCCTGTGGGAGGGTCAAGAGTTGGGCAAAAAAATCAAGGTATTT.

As to this clone: The TCRdb record carries a much larger clone's protein, which differs from this DNA's translation at residue 3; a read error is the likely cause, and the protein listed here is the DNA translation. The chain uses TRGV2 and TRGJ1 or TRGJ2. This CDR3 has 13 amino acids. Germline CDR1 is EGSNGY and CDR2 is YDSYNSKV. The CDR3 nucleotides are TGTGCCGCCTGGGACGGCGCGTGTTATAAGAAACTCTTT. This sequence encodes CAAWDGACYKKLF.

By share, this clone counts as medium-sized. This chain joins TRGV9 and TRGJ1 or TRGJ2. In germline, CDR1 is GITISATS, CDR2 ISYDGTV (reference sequence). V shed 3 bases, J shed 0 bases, and the junction held 5 bases outside the gene matches. The CDR3 consists of 14 residues. CDR3 DNA sequence: TGTGCCTTGTGGGAGCGGGCGAATTATTATAAGAAACTCTTT. The encoded protein is CALWERANYYKKLF.

By sample share, this clone is medium-sized. Within the sample, other DNA sequences also encode this same CDR3. The V gene is TRGV2, the J gene TRGJ1 or TRGJ2. Germline trimming cut 0 bases from V and 6 bases from J; bases unmatched to any gene: 5. The CDR3 spans 13 residues. Looked up from germline, CDR1 is EGSNGY and CDR2 is YDSYNSKV. The CDR3 loop is CATWDGLGYKKLF. The CDR3 nucleotides read TGTGCCACCTGGGACGGGTTAGGTTATAAGAAACTCTTT.

By frequency in the sample, this clone is medium-sized (0.01 to 0.1%). The chain joins TRGV9 to TRGJP. J lost 7 bases, V lost 2 bases, and 8 bases had no gene match. CDR1 GITISATS and CDR2 ISYDGTV come from the germline V gene (reference sequence). This CDR3 has 17 residues. The CDR3 loop reads CALWEGLKELGKKIKVF. As DNA, the CDR3 is TGTGCCTTGTGGGAGGGCCTAAAGGAGTTGGGCAAAAAAATCAAGGTATTT.

For this clone: A clone one base away is much larger, so this may be a read error. The chain employs TRGV9 and TRGJ1 or TRGJ2. CDR1 GITISATS and CDR2 ISYDGTV come from the germline V gene (reference sequence). The CDR3 length is 13 residues. This CDR3 reads CALWEVPQNKKLF. CDR3 sequence (DNA): TGTGCCCTGTGGGAGGTGCCACAGAATAAGAAACTCTTT.

The sample holds a few counts of this clone. The amino acid sequence in TCRdb belongs to a much larger clone and departs from this DNA's translation at residue 4, likely a sequencing read error; the sequence shown is translated from the DNA. This chain links TRGV9 with TRGJ1 or TRGJ2. Germline assignment: CDR1 GITISATS and CDR2 ISYDGTV (reference sequence). CDR3 size: 11 residues. The CDR3 region is CALREVDKKLF. CDR3 nucleotides: TGTGCCTTGCGGGAGGTGGATAAGAAACTCTTT.

This clone came up a few times. This DNA's translation and the protein TCRdb lists, from a much larger clone, do not match at residue 7, likely due to a read error; the protein shown is translated from the DNA. The chain links TRGV2 to TRGJ1 or TRGJ2. V dropped 0 bases and J dropped 4; count of bases not matched to a gene: 6. The CDR3 contains 14 residues. Germline V gene lookup returns CDR1 EGSNGY and CDR2 YDSYNSKV. The CDR3 coding sequence is TGTGCCACCTGGGACGGGTCGATGTATTATAAGAAACTCTTT. It encodes CATWDGSMYYKKLF.

By proportion, this clone is medium-sized. The same CDR3 can be traced to other DNA sequences in this sample. V usage is TRGV9 and J usage is TRGJP. This CDR3 region has 17 residues. J was trimmed by 3 bases and V by 1 base; bases with no gene match: 3. Looked up from germline, CDR1 is GITISATS and CDR2 is ISYDGTV (reference sequence). Here the CDR3 reads CALWEVEQELGKKIKVF. In DNA form, the CDR3 reads TGTGCCTTGTGGGAGGTTGAGCAAGAGTTGGGCAAAAAAATCAAGGTATTT.

A note on this clone: A read error is the likely source, as a far larger clone sits one nucleotide away. Additional DNA sequences in this sample encode the identical CDR3. The genes are TRGV9 and TRGJP. The V gene end was trimmed by 2 bases and the J gene end by 9 bases; junction bases not matched to a gene: 16. The CDR3 is 19 residues long. CDR1 is GITISATS and CDR2 is ISYDGTV in the germline V gene (reference sequence). CDR3: CALWEEKNSPGLGKKIKVF. Written as DNA, the CDR3 is TGTGCCTTGTGGGAGGAGAAAAATTCACCCGGGTTGGGCAAAAAAATCAAGGTATTT.

This clone has more than one count but fewer than ten. A single base separates this from a much larger clone, so it may be a read error. The chain is built from TRGV2 and TRGJ1 or TRGJ2. The CDR3 is 10 residues long. Per germline, CDR1 EGSNGY and CDR2 YDSYNSKV. The CDR3 reads CATWEDKKLF. In DNA form, the CDR3 reads TGCGCCACCTGGGAGGATAAGAAACTCTTT.